This TCR beta chain derives from a study of cytomegalovirus exposure and HLA in healthy donors. Comments on this clone: Its antigen remains unidentified.

This table comes from immunoSEQ multiplex PCR, and its TCRdb copy is limited to in-frame clones, with some not included. The sample contains about 100,000 clones, about 85% of which appear only once. CDR1 SGDLS and CDR2 YYNGEE come from the germline V gene. V shed 0 bases and J 2 bases; nucleotides not matched to a gene: 4. The CDR3 length is 15 residues. Whole-study results and caveats: Reports described diagnosis of cytomegalovirus status by the classifier as highly specific and sensitive. In vitro checks showed that a few CMV-associated chains really do target CMV antigens.

What was sequenced was PBMCs. This TCR was recovered from a woman aged 18 to 35 in good health and CMV-seronegative. The chain has TRBV9 and TRBJ2-7; 8 nucleotides agree with TRBD1. CDR3 bases: TGTGCCAGCAGCGTAGAGGGACAGGCGGCCTACGAGCAGTACTTC. Encoded protein: CASSVEGQAAYEQYF.